This entry lists 16 T cell receptor beta chains sequenced from one sample in a study of T cell repertoires in cytomegalovirus infection (dated by TCRdb to about 2019). Instrument used: Illumina HiSeq 1500. TCRdb reworked the public reads: Q25 trimming with fastp, MiXCR clone assembly, productive beta chains retained. Every entry covers one CDR3 protein and lists the most common genes and DNA from its rows. Present in this sample are a few hundred thousand distinct CDR3 sequences, under 20% of which were seen just once. Of the sample, about 11% falls within the top ten clones. Sequencing was done on a sample of PBMCs. The origin of the receptors is a human donor in good health (CMV status not recorded). Some clones in this sample may be carry-over from other donors' samples.

In this sample, this clonotype turned up a few times. The chain carries TRBV12-3 or TRBV12-4 and TRBJ2-3; D is unclear. The germline V and J ends were trimmed by 6 bases and 3 bases, with 10 bases remaining between them. The CDR3 loop spans 13 amino acids. Written as DNA, the CDR3 is TGTGCCAGCAGCCTCCGAACGACAGATACGCAGTATTTT. Its protein is CASSLRTTDTQYF.

This chain links TRBV6-5 with TRBJ1-3; D gene unclear. Germline lookup yields CDR1 MNHEY and CDR2 SVGAGI. Trimming removed 0 bases at V and 4 bases at J, with 16 bases between. The CDR3 sequence is 17 residues long. The CDR3 loop is CASSYSRNGLGGNTIYF. Here the CDR3 DNA reads TGTGCCAGCAGTTACTCGAGAAACGGGCTAGGCGGAAACACCATATATTTT.

V and J are TRBV20-1 and TRBJ2-3; 8 bases agree with TRBD2. The V segment lost 6 bases and the J segment 6 bases; nucleotides outside the gene matches: 14. The CDR3 sequence is 15 residues long. Germline-derived CDR1 and CDR2 are DFQATT and SNEGSKA (reference sequence). CDR3 amino acids: CSALGLGGGWDTQYF. CDR3 sequence (DNA): TGCAGTGCATTGGGACTAGGGGGGGGGTGGGATACGCAGTATTTT.

This chain uses TRBV2 with TRBJ2-3; D possibly corresponds to TRBD2 (5 bases). The CDR3 is made up of 14 amino acids. Germline CDR1 reads SNHLY; CDR2 reads FYNNEI. CDR3 residues: CAIGEGVGTDTQYF. The DNA for the CDR3 is TGTGCAATCGGAGAGGGCGTAGGCACAGATACGCAGTATTTT.

This rearrangement joins TRBV2 to TRBJ1-6, with TRBD1 as a possible D gene (6 bases). Per the germline V gene, CDR1 is SNHLY and CDR2 is FYNNEI. The germline V and J ends were trimmed by 7 bases and 6 bases, with 16 bases remaining between them. CDR3 size: 15 residues. CDR3 sequence reads: CASTGWTAINSPLHF. The CDR3 coding sequence is TGTGCCAGCACTGGGTGGACAGCGATTAATTCACCCCTCCACTTT.

The table lists this clonotype with many counts. The chain has TRBV7-2 and TRBJ2-5, with unresolved D. This CDR3 is 15 amino acids long. The V end was cut by 5 bases, the J end by 3 bases, with 16 bases between. Germline CDR1 and CDR2: SGHTA and FQGNSA. CDR3 sequence: CASSHGLEREETQYF. CDR3 in DNA: TGTGCCAGCAGCCATGGTCTTGAACGGGAAGAGACCCAGTACTTC.

This clonotype was detected once. V and J are TRBV7-9 and TRBJ1-5, with a possible D match to TRBD1 (5 bases). Germline CDR1 reads SEHNR; CDR2 reads FQNEAQ (reference sequence). This CDR3 is 14 amino acids long. Between the trimmed V and J ends, which lost 3 bases and 5 bases, there was a span of 11 bases. The CDR3 DNA sequence: TGTGCCAGCAGCTTGGGGGTTTCCGATCAGCCCCAGCATTTT. Amino acid sequence: CASSLGVSDQPQHF. The whole variable domain, remainder taken from reference TRBV7-9 and TRBJ1-5, is DTGVSQNPRHKITKRGQNVTFRCDPISEHNRLYWYRQTLGQGPEFLTYFQNEAQLEKSRLLSDRFSAERPKGSFSTLEIQRTEQGDSAMYLCASSLGVSDQPQHFGDGTRLSIL.

A few counts support this clonotype. The chain uses TRBV19 and TRBJ1-1; maybe TRBD1 (5 bases). This CDR3 is built from 16 residues. V was pared by 3 bases and J by 1 base, with 15 bases between. Looked up from germline, CDR1 is LNHDA and CDR2 is SQIVND (reference sequence). The CDR3 DNA reads as TGTGCCAGTAGTATTGGAGGGCACACAGGGAACACTGAAGCTTTCTTT. Its protein product is CASSIGGHTGNTEAFF.

The chain carries TRBV7-9 and TRBJ2-3; 8 nucleotides match TRBD1. The CDR3 consists of 16 residues. J lost 0 bases, V lost 1 base, and 3 bases had no gene match. Germline CDR1 is SEHNR and CDR2 is FQNEAQ (reference sequence). The CDR3 spells CASSLGDRGSTDTQYF. The CDR3 nucleotides read TGTGCCAGCAGCTTAGGCGACAGGGGTAGCACAGATACGCAGTATTTT.

This clonotype was found many times. This chain uses TRBV7-2 with TRBJ1-2; TRBD1 is a possible D gene (6 bases). V was trimmed by 2 bases and J by 2 bases, leaving 18 bases between them. CDR3 length: 17 residues. Germline-derived CDR1 and CDR2 are SGHTA and FQGNSA. Here the CDR3 DNA reads TGTGCCAGCAGCTTAAGGGGGGCTGTTGGTGCGAACTATGGCTACACCTTC. Residues: CASSLRGAVGANYGYTF.

This clonotype showed up many times. The chain carries TRBV12-3 or TRBV12-4 and TRBJ2-3, with a tentative D call TRBD1 (6 bases). This CDR3 has 15 residues. Trimming stripped 1 base from V and 1 base from J, with 9 bases between. CDR3 nucleotide sequence: TGTGCCAGCAGTTTAGGACAGGTCCGCACAGATACGCAGTATTTT. Amino acids: CASSLGQVRTDTQYF.

V gene TRBV28 combines with J gene TRBJ2-3; a possible D gene is TRBD2 (7 bases). This CDR3 is built from 14 residues. The germline V and J ends were trimmed by 10 bases and 1 base, with 15 bases remaining between them. In germline, CDR1 is MDHEN, CDR2 SYDVKM. The CDR3 is CATRRGGRTDTQYF. DNA for the CDR3: TGTGCCACCAGGAGGGGGGGGCGCACAGATACGCAGTATTTT.

This clonotype was detected many times. J is TRBJ1-4 and V is TRBV2, with TRBD1 as a possible D gene (6 bases). CDR3 size: 14 residues. Trimming pared 3 bases from V and 10 bases from J, leaving 15 bases between. The germline gives CDR1 SNHLY, CDR2 FYNNEI. CDR3 protein: CASSDRSGAGKLFF. The CDR3 region has the DNA TGTGCCAGCAGTGACCGGTCAGGGGCTGGAAAACTGTTTTTT.

Here the CDR3 reads CASCTTGRSYEQYF. The CDR3 DNA reads as TGTGCCAGCTGTACGACAGGAAGATCCTACGAGCAGTACTTC. The chain uses TRBV6-5 and TRBJ2-7, with D possibly TRBD1 on 6 matching bases. Germline CDR1 and CDR2: MNHEY and SVGAGI. This CDR3 is built from 14 residues. The V end was cut by 8 bases, the J end by 1 base, with 15 bases between.

This clonotype was picked up many times. This chain joins TRBV7-2 and TRBJ1-6; D uncertain. The CDR3 contains 17 residues. The germline gives CDR1 SGHTA, CDR2 FQGNSA. Between the trimmed V and J ends, which lost 5 bases and 0 bases, there was a span of 14 bases. CDR3 residues: CASSDPGQSSYNSPLHF. The CDR3 DNA reads TGTGCCAGCAGCGACCCCGGGCAGAGCTCCTATAATTCACCCCTCCACTTT.

This clonotype has just a few counts. V and J are TRBV4-2 and TRBJ1-5, with D unclear. The CDR3 is 17 residues long. The germline V gene has CDR1 LGHNA and CDR2 YNFKEQ. V lost 1 base to trimming and J lost 4 bases, with 17 bases between them. In DNA, the CDR3 is TGTGCCAGCAGCCAAGCCCAGGCTCAGCCCCAGAATCAGCCCCAGCATTTT. This gives the protein CASSQAQAQPQNQPQHF.